Below are 11 T cell receptor beta chains sequenced from a single sample in a study of cytomegalovirus exposure and HLA in healthy donors. The PCR made use of 60 Vbeta and 13 Jbeta primers. Measured with immunoSEQ multiplex PCR; TCRdb has only the in-frame clones, and not every one. The data contain about 130,000 clones, 75% to 85% of them seen just once; the ten biggest clones take up 3%. Input material: PBMCs. The receptors originated from a woman in her late teens or twenties in good health and CMV-seropositive.

J is TRBJ1-1 and V is TRBV7-9; TRBD1 might be the D (5 bases). V lost 5 bases and J 8 bases, leaving 15 bases between the germline ends. Germline V gives CDR1 SEHNR, CDR2 FQNEAQ (reference sequence). The CDR3 runs to 13 residues. This CDR3 is CASSLEAGQEAFF. The DNA of the CDR3 is TGTGCCAGCAGCCTAGAGGCAGGACAAGAAGCTTTCTTT.

The chain employs TRBV5-4 and TRBJ1-2; D remains ambiguous. Germline V gives CDR1 SGHNT, CDR2 YYREEE (reference sequence). V dropped 2 bases and J dropped 10 bases, with 9 bases sitting between them. The CDR3 has 11 amino acids. The CDR3 reads CASSFSSLYTF. CDR3 sequence (DNA): TGTGCCAGCAGCTTTTCTTCTCTCTACACCTTC.

This chain links TRBV7-9 with TRBJ2-1; 7 bases match TRBD2. V lost 1 base, J lost 4 bases, and 1 base stayed unmatched. The CDR3 is made up of 14 amino acids. Per the germline V gene, CDR1 is SEHNR and CDR2 is FQNEAQ (reference sequence). The CDR3 nucleotides read TGTGCCAGCAGCTTAGGGGGGGGGTACAATGAGCAGTTCTTC. Encoded protein: CASSLGGGYNEQFF. Drawing the rest from reference TRBV7-9 and TRBJ2-1, the complete variable domain is DTGVSQNPRHKITKRGQNVTFRCDPISEHNRLYWYRQTLGQGPEFLTYFQNEAQLEKSRLLSDRFSAERPKGSFSTLEIQRTEQGDSAMYLCASSLGGGYNEQFFGPGTRLTVL.

Here the CDR3 reads CATSIGAGVYEQYF. Written as DNA, the CDR3 is TGTGCCACCAGCATAGGAGCGGGGGTCTACGAGCAGTACTTC. The rearrangement uses TRBV15 and TRBJ2-7, with 8 bases aligning to TRBD2. The CDR3 contains 14 residues. Trimming cost V 4 bases and J 3 bases; bases outside gene matches: 5. Germline-derived CDR1 and CDR2 are LNHNV and YYDKDF (reference sequence).

The V gene is TRBV11-2, the J gene TRBJ1-4, with D perhaps matching TRBD1 (5 bases). The length of the CDR3 is 15 residues. Germline CDR1 reads SGHAT; CDR2 reads FQNNGV. The V gene lost 5 bases and the J gene lost 8 bases, with 18 bases spanning the gap. CDR3 nucleotide sequence: TGTGCCAGCAGCCTGATGGGGGGAAGAGAAGAAAAACTGTTTTTT. Translated: CASSLMGGREEKLFF.

The gene calls are TRBV15 and TRBJ2-7; tentative D call: TRBD1 (5 bases). The CDR3 runs 13 residues. Trimming cost V 3 bases and J 5 bases, with 11 bases left between them. Looked up from germline, CDR1 is LNHNV and CDR2 is YYDKDF (reference sequence). The CDR3 loop is CATSSSRADEQYF. The CDR3 DNA reads TGTGCCACCAGCAGTAGCAGGGCCGACGAGCAGTACTTC. Supplemented by reference TRBV15 and TRBJ2-7, the full variable domain reads DAMVIQNPRYQVTQFGKPVTLSCSQTLNHNVMYWYQQKSSQAPKLLFHYYDKDFNNEADTPDNFQSRRPNTSFCFLDIRSPGLGDTAMYLCATSSSRADEQYFGPGTRLTVT.

This chain links TRBV5-1 with TRBJ2-5; possibly TRBD2 for D (6 bases). Germline-derived CDR1 and CDR2 are SGHRS and YFSETQ. The ends were cut back, 6 bases at V and 5 bases at J, with 20 bases in the middle. This CDR3 region has 15 residues. The CDR3 loop reads CASTPPSVAEETQYF. CDR3 bases: TGCGCCAGCACCCCCCCCAGCGTAGCGGAGGAGACCCAGTACTTC. The full variable domain, in which reference TRBV5-1 and TRBJ2-5 provide the parts outside the CDR3, is KAGVTQTPRYLIKTRGQQVTLSCSPISGHRSVSWYQQTPGQGLQFLFEYFSETQRNKGNFPGRFSGRQFSNSRSEMNVSTLELGDSALYLCASTPPSVAEETQYFGPGTRLLVL.

This clone was seen just once. The chain recombines TRBV5-1 with TRBJ1-5; D unresolved. Germline-derived CDR1 and CDR2 are SGHRS and YFSETQ. V lost 2 bases and J lost 0, with 9 bases in between. This CDR3 is built from 15 residues. The chain's CDR3 is CASSFTGDSNQPQHF. The CDR3 DNA is TGCGCCAGCAGCTTCACGGGAGATAGCAATCAGCCCCAGCATTTT.

The chain employs TRBV5-1 and TRBJ2-5; a possible D gene is TRBD2 (7 bases). CDR3 length equals 15 residues. V gave up 0 bases and J gave up 4 bases, with 13 bases separating them. The germline gives CDR1 SGHRS, CDR2 YFSETQ. CDR3 protein: CASSLEGGKGETQYF. The CDR3, as DNA: TGCGCCAGCAGCTTGGAGGGGGGGAAGGGAGAGACCCAGTACTTC.

The CDR3 DNA sequence: TGTGCCAGCAGCTTAGGACTAGCGGGCCTCCAAGAGACCCAGTACTTC. Translating it yields CASSLGLAGLQETQYF. The chain uses TRBV7-6 and TRBJ2-5, with 10 bases aligning to TRBD2. This CDR3 is 16 amino acids long. The J segment lost 1 base and the V segment lost 1 base, leaving 3 bases of the junction unmatched. Per germline, CDR1 SGHVS and CDR2 FNYEAQ.

The J gene is TRBJ2-6, the V gene TRBV7-6; no clear D. Germline V gene sequence: CDR1 SGHVS, CDR2 FNYEAQ. CDR3 length equals 18 residues. V was trimmed by 3 bases and J by 2 bases, leaving 17 bases between them. CDR3 amino acids: CASSFGAFLPTGANVLTF. The CDR3 DNA reads as TGTGCCAGCAGCTTCGGTGCATTTCTGCCAACTGGGGCCAACGTCCTGACTTTC.